This T cell receptor (beta chain) was observed in a study of CD8 T cells in ankylosing spondylitis. TCR beta libraries were made by quantitative 5'-RACE with molecular barcodes. A single record per CDR3 protein comes from TCRdb applying MiXCR to the 5' RACE reads. The table has about 210,000 distinct CDR3 sequences, 7% to 8% seen once. CDR1 DFQATT and CDR2 SNEGSKA come from the germline V gene (reference sequence). The CDR3 loop spans 15 amino acids. The ends were cut back, 0 bases at V and 7 bases at J, with 16 bases in the middle. This clonotype came up a few times. Its cognate antigen is unknown. Study findings and constraints: Among TCR beta sequences, a motif of about 8 highly homologous variants appeared characteristic of ankylosing spondylitis blood. Disease-associated clones were reportedly significantly overrepresented in matched ankylosing spondylitis synovial fluid. In the blood and synovial fluid of reactive arthritis, some motif variants had been previously reported.

This chain connects TRBV20-1 to TRBJ2-1; unclear D gene. The material sequenced was blood, either unsorted or a sorted T cell fraction (not recorded which). The TCR comes from a male donor with ankylosing spondylitis. CDR3: CSARDVSRSRNEQFF. CDR3 bases: TGCAGTGCTAGAGATGTTTCCCGGAGTAGGAATGAGCAGTTCTTC.